This passage covers 12 T cell receptor beta chains from one sample sequenced in a study of T cells in Graves' hyperthyroidism and ophthalmopathy. Amplified TCR beta CDR3 regions came from RNA transcripts. HTBI primers were used for first-round RT-PCR of the TCR CDR3. Each CDR3 protein is one row after TCRdb ran MiXCR on the multiplex PCR reads. The table records hundreds of thousands of distinct CDR3 sequences, roughly 40% of them present only once. The sequenced sample consisted of blood. The receptors derive from a man between 18 and 29 years old with Graves' hyperthyroidism.

V and J are TRBV2 and TRBJ1-2; the D is unclear. The CDR3 is made up of 16 amino acids. Trimming stripped 6 bases from V and 3 bases from J, with 20 bases between. Germline V CDR1 and CDR2: SNHLY, FYNNEI. The CDR3 DNA follows: TGTGCCAGCAGCAGTATCAGCGGGAGCGGTCACTATGGCTACACCTTC. Protein: CASSSISGSGHYGYTF.

This clonotype was observed many times. V is TRBV29-1 and J is TRBJ2-5; the match to TRBD1 covers 8 bases. This CDR3 region has 14 residues. Unmatched junction bases numbered 5, after V lost 3 bases and J lost 2 bases. Germline assignment: CDR1 SQVTM and CDR2 ANQGSEA. CDR3 loop: CSVDGTGLQETQYF. The CDR3 region has the DNA TGCAGCGTTGATGGGACAGGATTGCAAGAGACCCAGTACTTC. Using reference TRBV29-1 and TRBJ2-5 for the parts outside the CDR3, the full variable domain is SAVISQKPSRDICQRGTSLTIQCQVDSQVTMMFWYRQQPGQSLTLIATANQGSEATYESGFVIDKFPISRPNLTFSTLTVSNMSPEDSSIYLCSVDGTGLQETQYFGPGTRLLVL.

This clonotype was counted at least ten times. The CDR3 sequence: CASDRLNYGYTF. CDR3 DNA sequence: TGTGCCAGTGACAGGCTCAACTATGGCTACACCTTC. This chain uses TRBV2 with TRBJ1-2; D is perhaps TRBD1 (6 bases). The V end lost 9 bases, the J end lost 2 bases, and 10 bases lay between the germline ends. This CDR3 spans 12 amino acids. Germline values: CDR1 SNHLY, CDR2 FYNNEI. The complete variable domain, with remaining parts taken from reference TRBV2 and TRBJ1-2, reads EPEVTQTPSHQVTQMGQEVILRCVPISNHLYFYWYRQILGQKVEFLVSFYNNEISEKSEIFDDQFSVERPDGSNFTLKIRSTKLEDSAMYFCASDRLNYGYTFGSGTRLTVV.

To note about this clonotype: A read error may explain this, as a much larger clone is one base away. V usage is TRBV2 and J usage is TRBJ2-5; 10 bases align to TRBD2. Germline CDR1 and CDR2: SNHLY and FYNNEI. CDR3 length: 14 residues. Here the CDR3 reads CTSTLDGTSATQYF. The CDR3 nucleotides read TGTACCAGCACTCTCGATGGGACTAGCGCGACCCAGTACTTC.

This clonotype has only a few counts. This chain connects TRBV28 to TRBJ2-5, with 13 bases lining up with TRBD2. CDR1 is MDHEN and CDR2 is SYDVKM in the germline V gene. The V segment lost 6 bases and the J segment 5 bases; nucleotides outside the gene matches: 9. The CDR3 consists of 16 residues. The CDR3 is CASSLGLAGAGETQYF. CDR3 nucleotides: TGTGCCAGCAGCCTCGGACTAGCGGGAGCGGGGGAGACCCAGTACTTC. Supplemented by reference TRBV28 and TRBJ2-5, the full variable domain reads DVKVTQSSRYLVKRTGEKVFLECVQDMDHENMFWYRQDPGLGLRLIYFSYDVKMKEKGDIPEGYSVSREKKERFSLILESASTNQTSMYLCASSLGLAGAGETQYFGPGTRLLVL.

This clonotype was detected ten times or more. This sequence joins TRBV29-1 and TRBJ2-7; TRBD1 might be the D (6 bases). V was pared by 5 bases and J by 3 bases, with 11 bases between. CDR3 length: 12 residues. Germline CDR1 reads SQVTM; CDR2 reads ANQGSEA. DNA for the CDR3: TGCAGCGTTTTAGGCAGGGGCTACGAGCAGTACTTC. Translated, it gives CSVLGRGYEQYF.

This sequence joins TRBV2 and TRBJ2-7, with D uncertain. Germline V gives CDR1 SNHLY, CDR2 FYNNEI. The CDR3 sequence is 14 residues long. V was cut by 3 bases and J by 3 bases, with 12 bases left in between. CDR3 sequence (DNA): TGTGCCAGCAGTGACGCAGCACTATACTACGAGCAGTACTTC. Protein sequence: CASSDAALYYEQYF.

This clonotype was counted a few times. The V gene is TRBV5-4, the J gene TRBJ1-1; no firm D call. CDR1 is SGHNT and CDR2 is YYREEE in the germline V gene (reference sequence). Trimming stripped 1 base from V and 4 bases from J, with 8 bases between. The CDR3 consists of 13 residues. The CDR3: CASSLPRSTEAFF. The CDR3 coding sequence is TGTGCCAGCAGCTTGCCGAGGAGCACTGAAGCTTTCTTT.

The V and J genes are TRBV7-8 and TRBJ1-6; tentative D call: TRBD1 (5 bases). Germline V lookup: CDR1 SGHVS, CDR2 FQNEAQ. With 1 base removed from V and 10 bases from J, the gap between germline ends came to 14 bases. The CDR3 runs 15 residues. The CDR3 sequence: CASSLGFSGSSPLHF. The CDR3 nucleotides read TGTGCCAGCAGCTTAGGATTTTCAGGGTCCTCACCCCTCCACTTT.

The sample holds many counts of this clonotype. The V call is TRBV20-1, the J call TRBJ1-2; unclear D gene. Germline CDR1 is DFQATT and CDR2 is SNEGSKA (reference sequence). The CDR3 sequence is 11 residues long. The CDR3 DNA sequence: TGCACCCTCGAAGGGTTCCTTGGCTACACCTTC. Translated: CTLEGFLGYTF.

The V gene is TRBV6-5, the J gene TRBJ2-5; D might be TRBD1 or TRBD2, each matching 7 bases. Germline CDR1 and CDR2: MNHEY and SVGAGI. With 10 bases removed from V and 9 bases from J, the gap between germline ends came to 21 bases. The CDR3 runs 13 residues. The DNA for the CDR3 is TGTGCCATCAGCGTCCAGGGGGGGGAGGCCCAGTACTTC. It codes for CAISVQGGEAQYF.

This clonotype came up a few times. This chain links TRBV7-9 with TRBJ1-1, with D uncertain. Deletions cut 0 bases from V and 6 bases from J, with 17 bases between. Germline V gives CDR1 SEHNR, CDR2 FQNEAQ (reference sequence). The CDR3 extends over 16 amino acids. The CDR3 protein is CASSLAGLLAHAEAFF. The CDR3 bases are TGTGCCAGCAGCTTAGCGGGTCTGCTAGCCCACGCTGAAGCTTTCTTT.